These 19 T cell receptor beta chains share one sample of origin, sequenced in a study of blood T cell repertoires in COVID-19. Here immunoSEQ multiplex PCR was the method, and the copy in TCRdb shows in-frame clones only, minus some. The sample records around 240,000 clones, approximately 85% being singletons. Sequencing was done on a sample of PBMCs or T cells enriched from blood (not recorded which). Receptors originate from a woman in her forties or fifties who had recovered from COVID-19.

This chain links TRBV5-1 with TRBJ2-5, with 8 positions matching TRBD1. The trim removed 4 bases at V and 1 base at J, leaving 18 bases unmatched. The CDR3 runs 19 residues. Germline CDR1 is SGHRS and CDR2 is YFSETQ. The CDR3 DNA is TGCGCCAGCAGCGACCGAGGACAGGGCCCTTTCCCCTTCCAAGAGACCCAGTACTTC. Its translation: CASSDRGQGPFPFQETQYF.

The chain links TRBV6-5 to TRBJ1-5; 8 bases agree with TRBD1. CDR1 and CDR2 from the germline V gene are MNHEY and SVGAGI. Unmatched junction bases numbered 4, after V lost 5 bases and J lost 4 bases. The CDR3 is 14 residues long. The CDR3 here is CASSPRQGNQPQHF. DNA of the CDR3: TGTGCCAGCAGTCCCCGACAGGGGAATCAGCCCCAGCATTTT.

The V and J genes are TRBV29-1 and TRBJ1-4; tentative D call: TRBD1 (5 bases). CDR3 length: 13 residues. Germline lookup yields CDR1 SQVTM and CDR2 ANQGSEA. Trimming took 4 bases from V and 4 from J, leaving 10 bases between them. The CDR3 spells CSVAMGGNEKLFF. CDR3 DNA sequence: TGCAGCGTTGCGATGGGGGGTAATGAAAAACTGTTTTTT.

The chain is built from TRBV3-1 (or the pseudogene TRBV3-2) and TRBJ2-7; D remains unclear. The CDR3 sequence is 14 residues long. V was pared by 1 base and J by 2 bases, with 9 bases between. Germline lookup yields CDR1 LGHDT and CDR2 YNNKEL (reference sequence). CDR3 sequence: CASSQANFPYEQYF. The CDR3 region has the DNA TGTGCCAGCAGCCAAGCTAATTTTCCCTACGAGCAGTACTTC.

The chain combines TRBV7-6 with TRBJ2-1; TRBD2 aligns across 12 bases. The junction had 7 bases not matched to a gene; V was cut back by 5 bases and J by 8 bases. Germline V gene sequence: CDR1 SGHVS, CDR2 FNYEAQ. The CDR3 loop spans 15 amino acids. In nucleotides, the CDR3 is TGTGCCAGCAGCCGACTAGCGGGAGAATCCGATGAGCAGTTCTTC. Its translation: CASSRLAGESDEQFF.

The chain couples TRBV5-1 to TRBJ2-1, with a weak D call TRBD2 (5 bases). Trimming removed 2 bases from V and 7 bases from J, with 16 bases in between. This CDR3 has 15 residues. Germline V gene sequence: CDR1 SGHRS, CDR2 YFSETQ. The CDR3 bases are TGCGCCAGCAGCTTTGTGACTAACGGTAGGAATGAGCAGTTCTTC. It is translated as CASSFVTNGRNEQFF.

This rearrangement joins TRBV5-4 to TRBJ2-5; 8 bases align to TRBD2. Losses at the gene ends were 5 bases for V and 5 bases for J; bases not matched to a gene: 5. CDR3 length: 13 residues. The germline gives CDR1 SGHNT, CDR2 YYREEE (reference sequence). As DNA, the CDR3 is TGTGCCAGCAGGAGCGGGAGTGGCGAGACCCAGTACTTC. Its protein product is CASRSGSGETQYF.

Written as DNA, the CDR3 is TGTGCCAGCAGCCAAGATCCGGGGGGCAACACCGGGGAGCTGTTTTTT. This gives the protein CASSQDPGGNTGELFF. This chain links TRBV3-1 (or the pseudogene TRBV3-2) with TRBJ2-2; weak D call: TRBD2 (7 bases). V was clipped by 0 bases and J by 2 bases, with 10 bases between them. CDR1 LGHDT and CDR2 YNNKEL come from the germline V gene (reference sequence). There are 16 residues in the CDR3.

The chain links TRBV10-3 to TRBJ2-7, with D maybe TRBD2 (6 bases). This CDR3 region has 15 residues. V lost 3 bases and J lost 0, with 12 bases in between. From germline, CDR1 is ENHRY and CDR2 SYGVKD. The CDR3 spells CAISDIGGTSYEQYF. CDR3 sequence (DNA): TGTGCCATCAGTGATATAGGCGGGACCTCCTACGAGCAGTACTTC.

The chain has TRBV2 and TRBJ2-7; a weak D match, TRBD1 (5 bases). This CDR3 region has 13 residues. The V and J ends lost 6 bases and 7 bases respectively, with 16 bases between them. CDR1 and CDR2 (germline): SNHLY, FYNNEI. CDR3 sequence reads: CASSKGPWEEQYF. The CDR3, as DNA: TGTGCCAGCAGCAAGGGGCCCTGGGAAGAGCAGTACTTC. Full variable domain (rest looked up from reference TRBV2 and TRBJ2-7): EPEVTQTPSHQVTQMGQEVILRCVPISNHLYFYWYRQILGQKVEFLVSFYNNEISEKSEIFDDQFSVERPDGSNFTLKIRSTKLEDSAMYFCASSKGPWEEQYFGPGTRLTVT.

The genes are TRBV21-1 and TRBJ1-2; the table's D call, TRBD1, has no DNA check behind it. TRBV21-1 represents a pseudogene. The CDR3 loop spans 19 amino acids. The CDR3: CASSCRDRLLEAGNYGYTF. The CDR3 coding sequence is TGTGCCAGCAGCTGCCGGGACAGGCTCCTCGAAGCAGGTAACTATGGCTACACCTTC.

This clone has a handful of counts. This chain joins TRBV10-3 and TRBJ1-6; 11 nucleotides align to TRBD1. The CDR3 contains 17 residues. Germline assignment: CDR1 ENHRY and CDR2 SYGVKD. Unmatched junction bases numbered 7, after V lost 2 bases and J lost 7 bases. The CDR3 loop reads CAISERTGGRGNSPLHF. In DNA, the CDR3 is TGTGCCATCAGTGAGCGGACAGGGGGCAGAGGAAATTCACCCCTCCACTTT.

The V and J genes are TRBV18 and TRBJ2-7; 8 nucleotides match TRBD2. The CDR3 is made up of 14 amino acids. J was trimmed by 4 bases and V by 4 bases; bases with no gene match: 6. Germline CDR1 KGHSH, CDR2 LQKENI. This chain's CDR3 is CASSLLTSAYEQYF. The CDR3 coding sequence is TGTGCCAGCTCACTACTGACTAGCGCTTACGAGCAGTACTTC.

This clone was observed a handful of times. The CDR3 spells CASSVSGLGETQYF. The CDR3, as DNA: TGCGCCAGCAGTGTTAGCGGGTTAGGAGAGACCCAGTACTTC. The chain recombines TRBV10-2 with TRBJ2-5, with TRBD2 identical over 7 bases. Germline lookup yields CDR1 WSHSY and CDR2 SAAADI. V trimming: 4 bases; J trimming: 4 bases; junction bases outside the gene matches: 6. The CDR3 extends over 14 amino acids.

The CDR3 coding sequence is TGTGCCAGCAGCCAACTAGTAGTGAACACCGGGGAGCTGTTTTTT. Amino acids: CASSQLVVNTGELFF. This chain uses TRBV6-5 with TRBJ2-2; TRBD2 might be the D (5 bases). Per the germline V gene, CDR1 is MNHEY and CDR2 is SVGAGI. The V and J ends lost 6 bases and 1 base respectively, with 12 bases between them. The CDR3 is 15 amino acids.

V and J are TRBV19 and TRBJ2-2; TRBD2 is a possible D gene (6 bases). The CDR3 covers 16 residues. Trimming left V 3 bases short and J 9 bases short, with 20 bases between. CDR1 and CDR2 from the germline V gene are LNHDA and SQIVND (reference sequence). The CDR3 DNA follows: TGTGCCAGTAGTATTTCGCGGGAACGGTCCATCCGGGAGCTGTTTTTT. Its protein is CASSISRERSIRELFF.

V and J are TRBV5-1 and TRBJ1-4; TRBD1 is a possible D gene (6 bases). Germline V gene sequence: CDR1 SGHRS, CDR2 YFSETQ. Trimming pared 7 bases from V and 5 bases from J, leaving 15 bases between. The CDR3 is made up of 14 amino acids. This CDR3 reads CASSQGGGNEKLFF. For the CDR3, the DNA is TGCGCCAGCTCGCAAGGGGGGGGGAATGAAAAACTGTTTTTT.

DNA for the CDR3: TGTGCCAGCAGCTTGCAGGGGGATAACAATGAGCAGTTCTTC. It yields the protein CASSLQGDNNEQFF. The rearrangement uses TRBV5-8 and TRBJ2-1; 7 nucleotides match TRBD1. Germline trimming cut 1 base from V and 5 bases from J; bases unmatched to any gene: 3. CDR3 size: 14 residues. Germline V gene lookup returns CDR1 SGHTS and CDR2 YDEGEE.

CDR3: CASSLGSIGANVLTF. Written as DNA, the CDR3 is TGTGCCAGCAGCTTGGGTAGCATTGGGGCCAACGTCCTGACTTTC. The chain is built from TRBV5-6 and TRBJ2-6; D unclear. Germline CDR1 is SGHDT and CDR2 is YYEEEE. Trimming cost V 0 bases and J 3 bases, with 7 bases left between them. CDR3 length: 15 residues.